The T cell receptor (beta chain) under discussion was sequenced for a study of T cells after yellow fever vaccination. Germline V gene sequence: CDR1 SGHDT, CDR2 YYEEEE. V trimming: 3 bases; J trimming: 7 bases; junction bases outside the gene matches: 5. CDR3 length: 15 amino acids. Production of TCR cDNA was by 5'RACE template switching, which also added a universal primer site and UMIs. Each CDR3 protein gets one entry after TCRdb re-called the 5' RACE reads with MiXCR. The table has approximately 510,000 distinct CDR3 sequences, 21% seen once; the top ten hold about a sixth. Comments on this clonotype: Antigen: not known.

Study-wide results and limits: Booster sampling recovered most clones from primary vaccination (96% CD4, around 88% CD8). Clonotypes shared by both compartments, CD4 and CD8, made up a small share. Contamination of FACS-sorted repertoires by abundant clonotypes from the bulk population could occur.

The source material was PBMCs, sampled roughly 20 days after the first yellow fever vaccination. This TCR derives from a man younger than 35 who received the YFV17D yellow fever vaccine. This chain connects TRBV5-6 to TRBJ2-1; 12 bases agree with TRBD2. The CDR3 loop is CASSSGLAGFNEQFF. Written as DNA, the CDR3 is TGTGCCAGCAGCTCTGGACTAGCGGGGTTTAATGAGCAGTTCTTC.